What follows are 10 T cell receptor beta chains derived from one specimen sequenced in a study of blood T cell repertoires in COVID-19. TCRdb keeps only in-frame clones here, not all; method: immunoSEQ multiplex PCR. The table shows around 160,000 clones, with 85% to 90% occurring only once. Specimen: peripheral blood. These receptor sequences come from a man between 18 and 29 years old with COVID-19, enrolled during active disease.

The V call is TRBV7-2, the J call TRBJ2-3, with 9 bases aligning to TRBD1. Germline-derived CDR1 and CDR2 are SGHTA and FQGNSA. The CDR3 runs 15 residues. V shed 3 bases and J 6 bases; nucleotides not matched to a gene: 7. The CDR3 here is CASSLAGQGRDTQYF. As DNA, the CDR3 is TGTGCCAGCAGCTTGGCGGGACAGGGACGGGATACGCAGTATTTT. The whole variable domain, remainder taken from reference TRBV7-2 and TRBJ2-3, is GAGVSQSPSNKVTEKGKDVELRCDPISGHTALYWYRQSLGQGLEFLIYFQGNSAPDKSGLPSDRFSAERTGGSVSTLTIQRTQQEDSAVYLCASSLAGQGRDTQYFGPGTRLTVL.

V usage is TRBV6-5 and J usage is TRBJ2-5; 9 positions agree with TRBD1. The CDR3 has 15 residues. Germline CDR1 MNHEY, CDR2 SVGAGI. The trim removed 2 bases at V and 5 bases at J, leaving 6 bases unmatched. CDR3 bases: TGTGCCAGCAGTTACGAGGGACAGGGTGTTGAGACCCAGTACTTC. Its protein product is CASSYEGQGVETQYF.

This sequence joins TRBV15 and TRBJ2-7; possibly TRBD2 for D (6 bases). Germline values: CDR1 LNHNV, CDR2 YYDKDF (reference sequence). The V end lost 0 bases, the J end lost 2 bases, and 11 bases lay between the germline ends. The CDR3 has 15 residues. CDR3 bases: TGTGCCACCAGCAGAGATCTTCCGGGGGCCTACGAGCAGTACTTC. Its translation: CATSRDLPGAYEQYF.

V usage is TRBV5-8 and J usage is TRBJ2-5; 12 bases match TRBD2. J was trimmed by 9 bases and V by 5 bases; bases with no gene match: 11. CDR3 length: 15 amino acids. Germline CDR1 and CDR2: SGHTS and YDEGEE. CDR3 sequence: CASSSLAGGLWAQYF. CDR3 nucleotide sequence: TGTGCCAGCAGTTCCCTAGCGGGAGGGCTGTGGGCCCAGTACTTC.

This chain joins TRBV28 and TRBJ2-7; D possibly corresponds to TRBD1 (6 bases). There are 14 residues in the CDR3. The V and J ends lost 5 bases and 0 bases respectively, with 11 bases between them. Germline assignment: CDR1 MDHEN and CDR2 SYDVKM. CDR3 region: CASSAHRDSYEQYF. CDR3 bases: TGTGCCAGCAGTGCCCACAGGGACTCCTACGAGCAGTACTTC. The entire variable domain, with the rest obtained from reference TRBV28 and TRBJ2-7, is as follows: DVKVTQSSRYLVKRTGEKVFLECVQDMDHENMFWYRQDPGLGLRLIYFSYDVKMKEKGDIPEGYSVSREKKERFSLILESASTNQTSMYLCASSAHRDSYEQYFGPGTRLTVT.

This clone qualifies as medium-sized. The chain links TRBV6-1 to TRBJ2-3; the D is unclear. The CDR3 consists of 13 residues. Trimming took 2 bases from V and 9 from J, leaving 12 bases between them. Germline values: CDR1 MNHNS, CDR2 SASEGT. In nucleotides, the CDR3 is TGTGCCAGCAGTGAATCCGCTAGTGAGACGCAGTATTTT. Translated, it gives CASSESASETQYF.

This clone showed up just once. CDR3 protein: CASRRAGGVNSGELFF. DNA for the CDR3: TGTGCCAGCAGGAGGGCCGGGGGGGTAAATAGCGGGGAGCTGTTTTTT. The V and J genes are TRBV25-1 and TRBJ2-2; 8 positions match TRBD2. Unmatched junction bases numbered 13, after V lost 6 bases and J lost 7 bases. The CDR3 runs to 16 residues. Germline assignment: CDR1 MGHDK and CDR2 SYGVNS.

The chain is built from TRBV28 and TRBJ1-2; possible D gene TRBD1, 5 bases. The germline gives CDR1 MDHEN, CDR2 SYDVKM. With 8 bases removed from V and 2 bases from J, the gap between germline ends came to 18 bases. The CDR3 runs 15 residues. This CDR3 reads CASALQGSLNYGYTF. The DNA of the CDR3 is TGTGCCAGCGCCCTTCAGGGATCCTTAAACTATGGCTACACCTTC.

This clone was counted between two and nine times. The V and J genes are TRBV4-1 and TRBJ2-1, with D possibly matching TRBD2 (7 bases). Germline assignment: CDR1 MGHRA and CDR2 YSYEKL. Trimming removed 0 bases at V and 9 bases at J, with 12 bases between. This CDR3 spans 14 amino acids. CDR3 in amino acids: CASSQDRGGGEQFF. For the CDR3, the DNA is TGCGCCAGCAGCCAAGATAGGGGGGGAGGTGAGCAGTTCTTC.

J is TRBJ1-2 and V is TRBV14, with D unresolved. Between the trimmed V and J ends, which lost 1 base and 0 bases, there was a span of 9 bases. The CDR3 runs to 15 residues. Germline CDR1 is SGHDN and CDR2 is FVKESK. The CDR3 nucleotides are TGTGCCAGCAGCCAAGGGACCGGGGCTAACTATGGCTACACCTTC. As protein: CASSQGTGANYGYTF.